Sequencing of this T cell receptor beta chain was carried out in a study of regulatory T cells in long-lasting Graves disease. Germline values: CDR1 KGHDR, CDR2 SFDVKD. This CDR3 is 15 amino acids long. Trimming shortened V by 4 bases and J by 0 bases, and 9 bases separated the two germline ends. This clonotype showed up many times. Regarding time point: newly diagnosed GD, antithyroid drugs for less than 3 months. Preparation of the TCR library used RNA extracted from PBMCs. According to the study, TCR beta libraries were built with iRepertoire HTBI primers and CDR3-region Arm-PCR. TCRdb re-derived calls from the multiplex PCR reads in MiXCR, one entry per CDR3 protein. Among 540,000 or so distinct CDR3 sequences listed, approximately 12% were seen once. These sequences were also reported in another study, on T cells in Graves' hyperthyroidism and ophthalmopathy.

The V gene is TRBV24-1, the J gene TRBJ2-1; D not certain. This clonotype was obtained from a man aged 25 to 45 with Graves disease. The source was peripheral blood mononuclear cells (PBMCs), collected at new diagnosis, from a patient treated with antithyroid drugs. CDR3 residues: CATSEQQSSYNEQFF. The CDR3 nucleotides are TGTGCCACCAGTGAGCAGCAAAGCTCCTACAATGAGCAGTTCTTC.